This T cell receptor (beta chain) derives from a study of CD8 T cells in ankylosing spondylitis. Study-level results: Clones that were linked to disease were CD8+ and were relatively rare in peripheral blood. Reactive arthritis synovial fluid and blood previously showed some of these motif variants. One TCR beta motif, made up of under ten highly homologous variants, appeared characteristic of ankylosing spondylitis blood. Matched ankylosing spondylitis synovial fluid reportedly contained a significantly enriched population of disease-linked clones.

The germline CDR1 and CDR2 sequences are MDHEN and SYDVKM. CDR3 size: 16 residues. The germline V and J ends were trimmed by 10 bases and 4 bases, with 22 bases remaining between them. Quantitative barcoded 5'-RACE was used to prepare TCR beta libraries. In TCRdb, the 5' RACE reads were re-called with MiXCR into one record per CDR3 protein. Among around 770,000 distinct CDR3 sequences listed, roughly 10% were seen once. This clonotype appeared many times. Antigen specificity is unknown. This clonotype was obtained from a male donor with ankylosing spondylitis. V gene TRBV28 combines with J gene TRBJ1-4; D possibly corresponds to TRBD1 (6 bases). The sample consisted of blood, either unsorted or a sorted T cell fraction (not recorded which). CDR3 sequence reads: CATQFWGGAINEKLFF. In DNA form, the CDR3 reads TGTGCCACCCAGTTTTGGGGGGGGGCCATTAATGAAAAACTGTTTTTT. Supplemented by reference TRBV28 and TRBJ1-4, the full variable domain reads DVKVTQSSRYLVKRTGEKVFLECVQDMDHENMFWYRQDPGLGLRLIYFSYDVKMKEKGDIPEGYSVSREKKERFSLILESASTNQTSMYLCATQFWGGAINEKLFFGSGTQLSVL.